The rows below give T cell receptor beta chains drawn from one sample of a study of shared clonotypes between healthy human individuals. Profiled with immunoSEQ multiplex PCR; TCRdb holds only in-frame clones, not every one. The sample consists of 150,000 to 200,000 clones, 80% to 95% of them appearing once. Sequenced sample: naive CD4+ T cells sorted from blood. All receptors derive from a young woman in good health. Both conserved end residues are part of each CDR3. The D gene is left open where the match is weak. Clone size appears in some rows only: once, few, many, or a class for an expanded clone.

clone_size,d_call,j_call,v_call,cdr3_aa,cdr3_nt
.,TRBD1,TRBJ2-7,TRBV6-5,CASSPGTGEFQQYF,TGTGCCAGCAGTCCCGGGACAGGGGAATTCCAGCAGTACTTC
.,TRBD2,TRBJ2-5,TRBV28,CASSLRLAEETQYF,TGTGCCAGCAGTTTACGACTAGCGGAAGAGACCCAGTACTTC
.,TRBD2,TRBJ2-7,TRBV5-8,CASNPSGWKRPEQYF,TGTGCCAGCAACCCTAGCGGGTGGAAAAGACCCGAGCAGTACTTC
.,.,TRBJ2-7,TRBV28,CASSTLNGEQYF,TGTGCCAGCAGTACTCTTAACGGGGAGCAGTACTTC
.,.,TRBJ2-3,TRBV19,CASSGDTDTQYF,TGTGCCAGTAGTGGGGACACAGATACGCAGTATTTT
once,.,TRBJ1-6,TRBV7-9,CASSFGRDGSPLHF,TGTGCCAGCAGCTTCGGCAGGGATGGTTCACCCCTCCACTTT
.,TRBD1,TRBJ1-1,TRBV18,CASSPMGQRDTEAFF,TGTGCCAGCTCACCTATGGGACAGCGGGACACTGAAGCTTTCTTT
.,TRBD1,TRBJ1-5,TRBV6-5,CASSSDRGSNQPQHF,TGTGCCAGCAGTTCCGACAGGGGTAGCAATCAGCCCCAGCATTTT
.,TRBD2,TRBJ2-7,TRBV6-1,CASSGWVAGGEQYF,TGTGCCAGCAGTGGTTGGGTAGCGGGAGGCGAGCAGTACTTC
once,TRBD1,TRBJ1-5,TRBV19,CASSPRDRGYNQPQHF,TGTGCCAGTAGTCCCAGGGACAGGGGATACAATCAGCCCCAGCATTTT
.,TRBD2,TRBJ2-7,TRBV10-3,CAISAGRALAGGGEQYF,TGTGCCATCAGTGCGGGCAGAGCACTAGCGGGAGGTGGCGAGCAGTACTTC
few,.,TRBJ1-5,TRBV30,CAWSVGRVGNQPQHF,TGTGCCTGGAGTGTCGGCAGGGTGGGCAATCAGCCCCAGCATTTT
once,.,TRBJ2-2,TRBV7-2,CASSFGGQGTTGELFF,TGTGCCAGCAGCTTTGGCGGGCAGGGGACCACCGGGGAGCTGTTTTTT
.,TRBD1,TRBJ1-4,TRBV6-6,CASSYGTGPSNEKLFF,TGTGCCAGCAGTTACGGGACAGGGCCCTCTAATGAAAAACTGTTTTTT
.,TRBD1,TRBJ2-7,TRBV6-5,CASSYDQGASEQYF,TGTGCCAGCAGTTACGATCAGGGGGCGTCCGAGCAGTACTTC
.,.,TRBJ2-5,TRBV6-9,CAGARSRRETQYF,TGTGCCGGGGCAAGATCACGGCGAGAGACCCAGTACTTC
.,.,TRBJ2-5,TRBV5-1,CASSLAPELQETQYF,TGCGCCAGCAGCTTGGCCCCTGAGCTCCAAGAGACCCAGTACTTC
.,TRBD2,TRBJ2-7,TRBV28,CASSLSLAGLYEQYF,TGTGCCAGCAGTTTATCTCTAGCGGGATTATACGAGCAGTACTTC
.,.,TRBJ2-7,TRBV19,CASSIGTEKGQYF,TGTGCCAGTAGTATCGGGACCGAGAAGGGGCAGTACTTC
.,.,TRBJ1-3,TRBV5-5,CASSLDRSSGNTIYF,TGTGCCAGCAGCTTGGATCGCAGCTCTGGAAACACCATATATTTT
.,TRBD2,TRBJ2-1,TRBV2,CASSPLAAPDEQFF,TGTGCCAGCAGTCCCCTAGCGGCGCCGGATGAGCAGTTCTTC
.,TRBD2,TRBJ2-7,TRBV4-1,CASSQDWTSGRGEQYF,TGCGCCAGCAGCCAAGATTGGACTAGCGGGAGAGGCGAGCAGTACTTC
.,.,TRBJ1-2,TRBV23-1,CASGIAGRTSYTF,TGCGCCAGCGGCATCGCGGGTCGTACGAGCTACACCTTC
.,.,TRBJ1-1,TRBV7-2,CASSLDRNTEAFF,TGTGCCAGCAGCTTAGACAGGAACACTGAAGCTTTCTTT
once,TRBD2,TRBJ2-1,TRBV5-4,CASTLSLALAETYNEQFF,TGTGCCAGCACCCTATCGCTAGCGCTAGCGGAAACCTACAATGAGCAGTTCTTC
.,.,TRBJ1-3,TRBV2,CASTYRGTGGNTIYF,TGTGCCAGCACATACCGGGGGACGGGTGGAAACACCATATATTTT
.,.,TRBJ2-1,TRBV10-1,CASSRAGDEQFF,TGCGCCAGCAGCCGAGCCGGGGATGAGCAGTTCTTC
.,TRBD2,TRBJ2-7,TRBV28,CASSPHAGTSSGGSYEQYF,TGTGCCAGCAGCCCTCACGCGGGCACCTCGTCCGGGGGGTCCTACGAGCAGTACTTC
.,.,TRBJ2-7,TRBV5-1,CASSFQLDSEQYF,TGCGCCAGCAGCTTCCAACTAGATTCGGAGCAGTACTTC
once,TRBD1,TRBJ1-5,TRBV27,CASSFFSGGSGGQPQHF,TGTGCCAGCAGTTTCTTCTCAGGGGGCTCCGGGGGTCAGCCCCAGCATTTT
.,TRBD2,TRBJ2-2,TRBV11-2,CASTFGTSDTGELFF,TGTGCCAGCACCTTCGGGACTAGCGACACCGGGGAGCTGTTTTTT
.,.,TRBJ1-1,TRBV18,CASSSQGMNTEAFF,TGTGCCAGCTCAAGCCAGGGAATGAACACTGAAGCTTTCTTT
.,.,TRBJ1-5,TRBV28,CASRPRRRAPGEQPQHF,TGTGCCAGCAGACCTCGACGTCGGGCCCCAGGGGAGCAGCCCCAGCATTTT
.,.,TRBJ1-1,TRBV29-1,CSVVFPPANTEAFF,TGCAGCGTTGTGTTCCCCCCAGCGAACACTGAAGCTTTCTTT
.,TRBD2,TRBJ2-7,TRBV7-9,CASSGGTSGSWYEQYF,TGTGCCAGCAGCGGAGGGACTAGCGGGAGTTGGTACGAGCAGTACTTC
.,TRBD2,TRBJ2-3,TRBV11-2,CASSPREGSDTQYF,TGTGCCAGCAGCCCCCGGGAGGGCTCGGATACGCAGTATTTT
.,TRBD2,TRBJ2-1,TRBV9,CASSVASGPYNEQFF,TGTGCCAGCAGCGTTGCTAGCGGACCCTACAATGAGCAGTTCTTC
.,TRBD1,TRBJ2-7,TRBV6-6,CASRGGQGVHEQYF,TGTGCCAGCAGGGGGGGACAGGGGGTCCACGAGCAGTACTTC
.,TRBD2,TRBJ2-3,TRBV5-1,CASSLFSGNVVDTQYF,TGCGCCAGCAGCTTATTCAGCGGGAATGTAGTAGATACGCAGTATTTT
.,.,TRBJ2-6,TRBV19,CASSDFLGSGANVLTF,TGTGCCAGTAGTGATTTTTTAGGGTCTGGGGCCAACGTCCTGACTTTC
once,TRBD1,TRBJ1-1,TRBV27,CASKGDSRNTEAFF,TGTGCCAGCAAAGGGGACAGTAGGAACACTGAAGCTTTCTTT
.,.,TRBJ2-1,TRBV11-3,CASSLGNHNEQFF,TGTGCCAGCAGCCTCGGGAATCACAATGAGCAGTTCTTC
.,.,TRBJ2-7,TRBV19,CASSMRDRAYEQYF,TGTGCCAGTAGTATGCGGGACCGGGCCTACGAGCAGTACTTC
.,.,TRBJ2-7,TRBV7-9,CASSAIGGFSYEQYF,TGTGCCAGCAGTGCGATAGGGGGATTCTCCTACGAGCAGTACTTC
.,.,TRBJ1-1,TRBV25-1,CASSDWENTEAFF,TGTGCCAGCAGTGATTGGGAGAACACTGAAGCTTTCTTT
once,TRBD2,TRBJ2-5,TRBV5-1,CASSVSGRAPETQYF,TGCGCCAGCAGCGTTAGCGGGAGGGCCCCAGAGACCCAGTACTTC
.,.,TRBJ2-7,TRBV18,CASSHPPSEQYF,TGTGCCAGCTCACACCCCCCCTCCGAGCAGTACTTC
.,.,TRBJ1-4,TRBV23-1,CASSQSTLTNEKLFF,TGCGCCAGCAGTCAATCAACCTTAACTAATGAAAAACTGTTTTTT
.,.,TRBJ2-5,TRBV7-9,CASSPGTTRETQYF,TGTGCCAGCAGCCCGGGGACGACCAGGGAGACCCAGTACTTC
few,.,TRBJ2-7,TRBV11-2,CASSLRSTYEQYF,TGTGCCAGCAGCTTACGCTCTACCTACGAGCAGTACTTC
.,.,TRBJ1-1,TRBV10-3,CAITDLTDTEAFF,TGTGCCATCACCGACCTTACAGACACTGAAGCTTTCTTT
.,.,TRBJ2-7,TRBV19,CASRGRGDSYEQYF,TGTGCCAGTAGGGGCAGGGGGGATTCCTACGAGCAGTACTTC
few,.,TRBJ2-1,TRBV7-9,CAWGAYNEQFF,TGTGCGTGGGGGGCTTACAATGAGCAGTTCTTC